Below are 21 T cell receptor beta chains sequenced from a single sample in a study of T cells after somatic rescue of genetic block. Clones were read by immunoSEQ multiplex PCR, and TCRdb kept only the in-frame ones, dropping some. The table has 65,000 to 70,000 clones, approximately 90% seen once. Sequencing was performed on peripheral blood mononuclear cells (PBMCs). These receptors all come from a man aged 35-49 years.

The gene calls are TRBV18 and TRBJ2-1, with 12 positions matching TRBD2. Trimming removed 3 bases from V and 12 bases from J; junction bases left unmatched: 3. The CDR3 runs 13 residues. CDR1 is KGHSH and CDR2 is LQKENI in the germline V gene. The CDR3 loop is CASSPRGLAGQFF. The CDR3 DNA reads as TGTGCCAGCTCACCTAGGGGACTAGCGGGGCAGTTCTTC.

V and J are TRBV19 and TRBJ2-2; 11 bases agree with TRBD1. The V segment lost 8 bases and the J segment 4 bases; nucleotides outside the gene matches: 3. This CDR3 is 14 amino acids long. CDR1 and CDR2 from the germline V gene are LNHDA and SQIVND (reference sequence). The CDR3 DNA sequence: TGTGCCAGTGGGGACAGGGGGTTCACCGGGGAGCTGTTTTTT. Translated: CASGDRGFTGELFF. Combining the CDR3 with reference TRBV19 and TRBJ2-2 gives the whole variable domain DGGITQSPKYLFRKEGQNVTLSCEQNLNHDAMYWYRQDPGQGLRLIYYSQIVNDFQKGDIAEGYSVSREKKESFPLTVTSAQKNPTAFYLCASGDRGFTGELFFGEGSRLTVL.

The rearrangement links TRBV9 to TRBJ1-1; TRBD1 aligns across 10 bases. The germline gives CDR1 SGDLS, CDR2 YYNGEE. J gave up 6 bases and V 6 bases, and 8 bases lay outside the gene matches. The CDR3 contains 14 residues. The CDR3 protein is CASTLTGGDSEAFF. For the CDR3, the DNA is TGTGCCAGCACCTTGACAGGGGGCGACTCTGAAGCTTTCTTT.

J is TRBJ2-3 and V is TRBV7-9; D not certain. Per germline, CDR1 SEHNR and CDR2 FQNEAQ (reference sequence). The CDR3 covers 13 residues. V lost 5 bases and J 10 bases, leaving 16 bases between the germline ends. This CDR3 is CASSLGDSGAQYF. The CDR3 DNA sequence: TGTGCCAGCAGCCTTGGGGATTCTGGGGCGCAGTATTTT. The complete variable domain, with remaining parts taken from reference TRBV7-9 and TRBJ2-3, reads DTGVSQNPRHKITKRGQNVTFRCDPISEHNRLYWYRQTLGQGPEFLTYFQNEAQLEKSRLLSDRFSAERPKGSFSTLEIQRTEQGDSAMYLCASSLGDSGAQYFGPGTRLTVL.

This clone is a singleton in its sample. The chain carries TRBV19 and TRBJ2-2, with D possibly TRBD2 on 6 matching bases. From germline, CDR1 is LNHDA and CDR2 SQIVND (reference sequence). This CDR3 spans 15 amino acids. The V end lost 3 bases, the J end lost 1 base, and 9 bases lay between the germline ends. CDR3 loop: CASSMRRGNTGELFF. CDR3 bases: TGTGCCAGTAGTATGAGGCGGGGGAACACCGGGGAGCTGTTTTTT. Supplemented by reference TRBV19 and TRBJ2-2, the full variable domain reads DGGITQSPKYLFRKEGQNVTLSCEQNLNHDAMYWYRQDPGQGLRLIYYSQIVNDFQKGDIAEGYSVSREKKESFPLTVTSAQKNPTAFYLCASSMRRGNTGELFFGEGSRLTVL.

CDR3 protein: CATSRGGTDGTEAFF. The DNA for the CDR3 is TGTGCCACCAGCAGAGGTGGGACTGACGGCACTGAAGCTTTCTTT. The chain joins TRBV15 to TRBJ1-1; tentative D call: TRBD1 (5 bases). Trimming cost V 1 base and J 4 bases, with 13 bases left between them. This CDR3 spans 15 amino acids. Germline V gene data show CDR1 as LNHNV and CDR2 as YYDKDF (reference sequence).

This clone was detected only once. This rearrangement joins TRBV18 to TRBJ1-4; 11 bases line up with TRBD1. The CDR3 runs 17 residues. Germline-derived CDR1 and CDR2 are KGHSH and LQKENI. With 2 bases clipped from V and 0 bases from J, the junction kept 2 bases outside the gene matches. CDR3 sequence: CASSPLGQGATNEKLFF. The CDR3 bases are TGTGCCAGCTCACCATTGGGACAGGGGGCAACTAATGAAAAACTGTTTTTT.

The chain uses TRBV18 and TRBJ1-3, with D tentatively TRBD1 (5 bases). Trimming removed 6 bases at V and 0 bases at J, with 15 bases between. CDR3 size: 16 residues. The V gene's germline CDR1 is KGHSH and CDR2 LQKENI. The DNA for the CDR3 is TGTGCCAGCTCCCCCCAGGGCGGAAGCTCTGGAAACACCATATATTTT. Translated, it gives CASSPQGGSSGNTIYF.

The chain couples TRBV10-3 to TRBJ2-7; tentative D call: TRBD1 (5 bases). Germline CDR1 reads ENHRY; CDR2 reads SYGVKD. V lost 2 bases and J lost 6, with 11 bases in between. This CDR3 contains 13 residues. In nucleotides, the CDR3 is TGTGCCATCAGTGAGGCCAGGGTGGGCGAGCAGTACTTC. It codes for CAISEARVGEQYF.

The chain links TRBV11-3 to TRBJ2-2, with D maybe TRBD1 (6 bases). Per the germline V gene, CDR1 is SGHNT and CDR2 is YENEEA. This CDR3 region has 14 residues. The ends were cut back, 3 bases at V and 3 bases at J, with 8 bases in the middle. The CDR3 region has the DNA TGTGCCAGCAGCTTCAGGGGAGACACCGGGGAGCTGTTTTTT. It codes for CASSFRGDTGELFF. Combining the CDR3 with reference TRBV11-3 and TRBJ2-2 gives the whole variable domain EAGVVQSPRYKIIEKKQPVAFWCNPISGHNTLYWYLQNLGQGPELLIRYENEEAVDDSQLPKDRFSAERLKGVDSTLKIQPAELGDSAVYLCASSFRGDTGELFFGEGSRLTVL.

The chain combines TRBV7-9 with TRBJ2-3; D not resolved. The CDR3 contains 15 residues. The V gene's germline CDR1 is SEHNR and CDR2 FQNEAQ (reference sequence). The V and J ends lost 1 base and 0 bases respectively, with 8 bases between them. The CDR3 nucleotides are TGTGCCAGCAGCTTAGTACCGCCTAGCACAGATACGCAGTATTTT. Its protein product is CASSLVPPSTDTQYF.

This clone has just one count. The rearrangement uses TRBV2 and TRBJ1-5, with D perhaps matching TRBD1 (5 bases). The CDR3 spans 15 residues. V lost 1 base and J 4 bases, leaving 11 bases between the germline ends. CDR1 SNHLY and CDR2 FYNNEI come from the germline V gene. The CDR3 here is CASSEERQGNQPQHF. CDR3 in DNA: TGTGCCAGCAGTGAAGAACGGCAGGGTAATCAGCCCCAGCATTTT. Filled out from reference TRBV2 and TRBJ1-5, the complete variable domain reads EPEVTQTPSHQVTQMGQEVILRCVPISNHLYFYWYRQILGQKVEFLVSFYNNEISEKSEIFDDQFSVERPDGSNFTLKIRSTKLEDSAMYFCASSEERQGNQPQHFGDGTRLSIL.

The chain has TRBV7-9 and TRBJ2-5; D is ambiguous. The germline CDR1 and CDR2 sequences are SEHNR and FQNEAQ (reference sequence). This CDR3 contains 13 residues. The V gene lost 2 bases and the J gene lost 1 base, with 5 bases spanning the gap. This CDR3 reads CASSLFSQETQYF. The CDR3 DNA follows: TGTGCCAGCAGCTTATTTTCCCAAGAGACCCAGTACTTC.

The V gene is TRBV18, the J gene TRBJ1-4; 8 nucleotides line up with TRBD1. V gave up 4 bases and J gave up 8 bases; unmatched junction bases: 15. This CDR3 region has 17 residues. The germline gives CDR1 KGHSH, CDR2 LQKENI. CDR3 coding DNA: TGTGCCAGCTCACGGGAGGGGACAGGACTCGGTTTGGAAAAACTGTTTTTT. As protein: CASSREGTGLGLEKLFF.

This clone was counted between two and nine times. The chain joins TRBV4-1 to TRBJ2-1, with 9 bases matching TRBD1. The CDR3 covers 16 residues. CDR1 and CDR2 from the germline V gene are MGHRA and YSYEKL. V gave up 3 bases and J gave up 3 bases; unmatched junction bases: 6. The DNA for the CDR3 is TGCGCCAGCAGCCACTCACAGGGGGCCGGCTACAATGAGCAGTTCTTC. Translation: CASSHSQGAGYNEQFF.

This chain uses TRBV5-6 with TRBJ2-7, with D tentatively TRBD2 (6 bases). The CDR3 has 15 amino acids. Germline CDR1 reads SGHDT; CDR2 reads YYEEEE. Trimming took 6 bases from V and 2 from J, leaving 18 bases between them. The CDR3 is CASTSGVADTYEQYF. The CDR3 bases are TGTGCCAGCACCTCCGGGGTAGCGGATACCTACGAGCAGTACTTC.

This clone was observed a single time. This rearrangement joins TRBV15 to TRBJ2-2; 9 bases align to TRBD1. V dropped 6 bases and J dropped 3; count of bases not matched to a gene: 5. The CDR3 loop spans 15 amino acids. The V gene's germline CDR1 is LNHNV and CDR2 YYDKDF (reference sequence). DNA for the CDR3: TGTGCCACCAGAAGGGACAGGGAGGACACCGGGGAGCTGTTTTTT. Residues: CATRRDREDTGELFF.

The rearrangement uses TRBV5-4 and TRBJ2-5; 7 positions agree with TRBD1. Germline CDR1 is SGHNT and CDR2 is YYREEE (reference sequence). J gave up 4 bases and V 4 bases, and 4 bases lay outside the gene matches. The CDR3 loop spans 13 amino acids. CDR3 loop: CASSRDRTETQYF. The CDR3 DNA follows: TGTGCCAGCAGCAGGGACAGAACAGAGACCCAGTACTTC.

The chain couples TRBV5-6 to TRBJ2-3; the match to TRBD1 covers 7 bases. The germline CDR1 and CDR2 sequences are SGHDT and YYEEEE. This CDR3 has 14 amino acids. After removal of 3 bases from V and 2 bases from J, the junction contained 3 bases not matched to a gene. The CDR3 sequence: CASSYTGDTDTQYF. As DNA, the CDR3 is TGTGCCAGCAGCTATACAGGGGACACAGATACGCAGTATTTT.

This sequence joins TRBV5-4 and TRBJ2-3, with 11 positions matching TRBD1. The CDR3 is 14 amino acids. Germline assignment: CDR1 SGHNT and CDR2 YYREEE (reference sequence). V was pared by 5 bases and J by 5 bases, with 4 bases of the junction left unmatched. DNA for the CDR3: TGTGCCAGCAGGTGGGACAGGGGGGGAGATACGCAGTATTTT. It codes for CASRWDRGGDTQYF.

V usage is TRBV28 and J usage is TRBJ1-3; 8 nucleotides line up with TRBD1. After removal of 7 bases from V and 5 bases from J, the junction contained 10 bases not matched to a gene. CDR3 size: 15 residues. CDR1 is MDHEN and CDR2 is SYDVKM in the germline V gene. Here the CDR3 DNA reads TGTGCCAGCATCCGACAGTCAGGGGGCAGAAACACCATATATTTT. Translating it yields CASIRQSGGRNTIYF.